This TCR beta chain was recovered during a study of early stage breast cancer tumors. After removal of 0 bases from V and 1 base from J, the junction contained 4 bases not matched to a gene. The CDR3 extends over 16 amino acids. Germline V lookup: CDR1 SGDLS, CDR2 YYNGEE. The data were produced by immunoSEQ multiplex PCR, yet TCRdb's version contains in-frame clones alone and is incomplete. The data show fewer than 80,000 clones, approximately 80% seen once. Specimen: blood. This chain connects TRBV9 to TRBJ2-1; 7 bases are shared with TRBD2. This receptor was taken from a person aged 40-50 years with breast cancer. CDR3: CASSVAGGRSYNEQFF. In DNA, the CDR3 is TGTGCCAGCAGCGTAGCGGGGGGTAGGTCCTACAATGAGCAGTTCTTC.